This T cell receptor gamma chain was sequenced for a study of intestinal T cells in coeliac disease. Findings of the study overall: PCR duplicates were indistinguishable from repeated CDR3 amino acid sequences.

Genomic DNA came from ten approximately 4.9-µm formalin-fixed paraffin-embedded scrolls per case. This CDR3 is 11 amino acids long. Trimming cost V 3 bases and J 7 bases; bases outside gene matches: 3. Looked up from germline, CDR1 is EGSTGY and CDR2 is YDSYTSSV. This clone was found a few times. The antigen remains undetermined. A much larger clone is a single base away; this may be a read error. Using roughly 200 ng of biopsy DNA, TRG was amplified with LymphoTrack primers. TCRdb redid clone calling on the multiplex PCR reads using CATT. The top ten hold around 17% of the sample, which has roughly 550 gamma-chain clones, 45% to 60% seen once.

The sample consisted of a duodenal biopsy. V and J are TRGV4 and TRGJ1 or TRGJ2. The sequence derives from a human donor with celiac disease. In DNA, the CDR3 is TGTGCCACCTGGGATCCCTATAAGAAACTCTTT. As protein: CATWDPYKKLF.